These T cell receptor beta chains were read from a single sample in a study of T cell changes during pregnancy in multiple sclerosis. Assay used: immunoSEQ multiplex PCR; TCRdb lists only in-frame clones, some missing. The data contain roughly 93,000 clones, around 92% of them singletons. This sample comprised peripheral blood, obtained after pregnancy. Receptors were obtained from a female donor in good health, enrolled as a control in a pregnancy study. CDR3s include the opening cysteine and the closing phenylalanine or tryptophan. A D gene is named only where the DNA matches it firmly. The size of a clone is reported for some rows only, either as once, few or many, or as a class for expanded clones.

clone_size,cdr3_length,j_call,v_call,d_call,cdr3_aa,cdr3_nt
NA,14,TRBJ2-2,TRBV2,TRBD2,CASTASGRTGELFF,TGTGCCAGCACGGCTAGCGGGAGAACCGGGGAGCTGTTTTTT
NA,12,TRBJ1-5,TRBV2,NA,CASNQDNQPQHF,TGTGCCAGCAACCAGGACAATCAGCCCCAGCATTTT
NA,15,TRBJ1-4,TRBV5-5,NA,CASRQRTVPNEKLFF,TGTGCCAGCAGACAAAGGACAGTCCCTAATGAAAAACTGTTTTTT
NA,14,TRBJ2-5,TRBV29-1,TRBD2,CSVVEGLRQETQYF,TGCAGCGTTGTAGAGGGACTACGACAAGAGACCCAGTACTTC
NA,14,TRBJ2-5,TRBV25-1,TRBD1,CASSEFALTGPKYF,TGTGCCAGCAGTGAATTCGCCCTGACAGGGCCTAAGTACTTC
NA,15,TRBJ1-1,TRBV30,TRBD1,CAGTGMKSLRTEAFF,TGTGCCGGGACAGGGATGAAGTCCCTGAGGACTGAAGCTTTCTTT
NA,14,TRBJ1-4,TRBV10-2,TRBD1,CAATDRGLSEKLFF,TGCGCCGCAACGGACAGGGGGCTCTCTGAAAAACTGTTTTTT
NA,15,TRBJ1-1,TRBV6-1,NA,CASRWRGVPNTEAFF,TGTGCCAGCAGATGGCGGGGGGTCCCGAACACTGAAGCTTTCTTT
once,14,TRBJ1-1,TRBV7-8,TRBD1,CASSPITGQVEAFF,TGTGCCAGCAGCCCGATTACCGGACAGGTTGAAGCTTTCTTT
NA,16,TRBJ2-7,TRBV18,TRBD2,CASSPPSGTSSYEQYF,TGTGCCAGCTCACCACCTAGCGGGACATCGTCCTACGAGCAGTACTTC
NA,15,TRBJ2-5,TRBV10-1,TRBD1,CASSEDRAFTETQYF,TGCGCCAGCAGTGAAGACAGGGCTTTTACAGAGACCCAGTACTTC
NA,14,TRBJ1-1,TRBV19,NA,CASSARPIQAGAFF,TGTGCCAGTAGTGCGCGGCCGATACAAGCGGGAGCTTTCTTT
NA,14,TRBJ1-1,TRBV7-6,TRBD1,CASSARGQSTEAFF,TGTGCCAGCAGCGCCAGGGGGCAGAGCACTGAAGCTTTCTTT
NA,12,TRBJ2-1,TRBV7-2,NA,CASSRQSNEQFF,TGTGCCAGCAGCCGACAAAGCAATGAGCAGTTCTTC
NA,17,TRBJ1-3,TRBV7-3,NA,CASSPVGGLPPGNTIYF,TGTGCCAGCAGCCCAGTGGGGGGGCTCCCGCCTGGAAACACCATATATTTT
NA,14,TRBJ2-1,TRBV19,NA,CAAGKELSYNEQFF,TGTGCCGCGGGTAAGGAGCTCTCCTACAATGAGCAGTTCTTC
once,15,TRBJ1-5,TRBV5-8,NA,CASSLQQGLHQPQHF,TGTGCCAGCAGCTTGCAACAGGGTTTACATCAGCCCCAGCATTTT
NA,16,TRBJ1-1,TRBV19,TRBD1,CASTLGSTGTAIEAFF,TGTGCCAGTACCCTTGGTAGTACCGGGACAGCGATCGAAGCTTTCTTT
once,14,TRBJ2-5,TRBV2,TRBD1,CASRQGALGETQYF,TGTGCCAGCCGGCAGGGGGCGCTCGGGGAGACCCAGTACTTC
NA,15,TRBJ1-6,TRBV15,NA,CATSRGGPTFSPLHF,TGTGCCACCAGCAGGGGGGGACCGACTTTTTCACCCCTCCACTTT
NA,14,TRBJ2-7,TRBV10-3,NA,CAISTGKDTYEQYF,TGTGCCATCAGTACAGGGAAAGATACCTACGAGCAGTACTTC
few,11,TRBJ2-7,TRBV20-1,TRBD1,CSATQGSGQYF,TGCAGTGCTACACAGGGGTCCGGGCAGTACTTC
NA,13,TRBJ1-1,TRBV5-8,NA,CASSRGGNTEAFF,TGTGCCAGCAGCCGAGGGGGGAACACTGAAGCTTTCTTT
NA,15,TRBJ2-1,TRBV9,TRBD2,CASSEGLARHNEQFF,TGTGCCAGCAGCGAGGGACTAGCGAGACACAATGAGCAGTTCTTC
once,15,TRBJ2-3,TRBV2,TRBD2,CASSQGLAGTDTQYF,TGTGCCAGCAGCCAGGGACTAGCGGGCACAGATACGCAGTATTTT
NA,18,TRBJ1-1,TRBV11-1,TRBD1,CASSSWNRTGAKWTEAFF,TGTGCCAGCAGCTCTTGGAATCGGACAGGGGCCAAATGGACTGAAGCTTTCTTT
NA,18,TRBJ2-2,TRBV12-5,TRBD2,CASGLRGLAGGGTGELFF,TGTGCTAGTGGTTTGCGGGGACTAGCGGGAGGAGGGACCGGGGAGCTGTTTTTT
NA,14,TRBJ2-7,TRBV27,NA,CASSLSRASYEQYF,TGTGCCAGCAGTTTAAGCAGGGCCTCCTACGAGCAGTACTTC
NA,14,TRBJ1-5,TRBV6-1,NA,CASARASRDQPQHF,TGTGCCAGCGCCAGGGCCAGTCGGGATCAGCCCCAGCATTTT
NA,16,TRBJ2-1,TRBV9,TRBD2,CASSGSGTSDYNEQFF,TGTGCCAGCAGCGGGTCCGGGACTAGCGATTACAATGAGCAGTTCTTC
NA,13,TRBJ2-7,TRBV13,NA,CASSLVEPYEQYF,TGTGCCAGCAGCTTAGTGGAGCCCTACGAGCAGTACTTC
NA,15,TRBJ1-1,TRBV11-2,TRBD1,CASRLGTALNTEAFF,TGTGCCAGCAGACTCGGGACAGCCTTGAACACTGAAGCTTTCTTT
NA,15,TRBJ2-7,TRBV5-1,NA,CASSPAGANTYEQYF,TGCGCCAGCAGCCCGGCGGGGGCCAATACCTACGAGCAGTACTTC
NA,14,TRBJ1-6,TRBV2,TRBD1,CASSDRVENSPLHF,TGTGCCAGCAGCGACAGGGTCGAGAATTCACCCCTCCACTTT
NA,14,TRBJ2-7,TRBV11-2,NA,CASSLSFQGSLQYF,TGTGCCAGCAGCTTGTCTTTCCAGGGCAGTCTGCAGTACTTC
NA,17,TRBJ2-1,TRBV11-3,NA,CASSLDWRGSSYNEQFF,TGTGCCAGCAGCTTAGATTGGCGGGGTAGCTCCTACAATGAGCAGTTCTTC
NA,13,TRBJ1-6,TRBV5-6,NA,CASTDTYNSPLHF,TGTGCCAGCACGGACACCTATAATTCACCCCTCCACTTT
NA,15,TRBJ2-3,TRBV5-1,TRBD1,CASSGGTGSTDTQYF,TGCGCCAGCAGCGGCGGGACAGGCTCTACAGATACGCAGTATTTT
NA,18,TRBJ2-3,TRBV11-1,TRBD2,CASSFGEGGTHSTDTQYF,TGTGCCAGCAGCTTCGGGGAGGGCGGAACCCATAGCACAGATACGCAGTATTTT
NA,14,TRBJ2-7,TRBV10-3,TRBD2,CAIRSSGEPYEQYF,TGTGCCATCCGAAGTAGCGGGGAACCCTACGAGCAGTACTTC
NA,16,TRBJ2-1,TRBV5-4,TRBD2,CASSLTGTRLYNEQFF,TGTGCCAGCAGCTTAACCGGGACTAGGTTGTACAATGAGCAGTTCTTC
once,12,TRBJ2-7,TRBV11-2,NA,CASSLSDYEQYF,TGTGCCAGCAGCTTAAGCGACTACGAGCAGTACTTC
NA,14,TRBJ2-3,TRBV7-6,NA,CASSLLGELNTQYF,TGTGCCAGCAGCTTACTCGGGGAGCTGAATACGCAGTATTTT
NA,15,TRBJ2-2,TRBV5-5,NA,CASRTGSPNTGELFF,TGTGCCAGCAGAACAGGGTCCCCGAACACCGGGGAGCTGTTTTTT
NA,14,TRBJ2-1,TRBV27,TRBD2,CASSSGLGYNEQFF,TGTGCCAGCAGTAGTGGACTAGGCTACAATGAGCAGTTCTTC
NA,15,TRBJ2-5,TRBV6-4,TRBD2,CASARTSGAEETQYF,TGTGCCAGCGCCCGGACTAGCGGAGCTGAAGAGACCCAGTACTTC
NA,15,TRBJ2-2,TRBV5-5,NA,CASSLDRASTGELFF,TGTGCCAGCAGCTTGGACAGGGCGTCCACCGGGGAGCTGTTTTTT